Listed below are T cell receptor beta chains from one sample, sequenced in a study of blood T cell repertoires in COVID-19. Here immunoSEQ multiplex PCR was the method, and the copy in TCRdb shows in-frame clones only, minus some. The repertoire holds fewer than 200,000 clones, with 88% as singletons. The sample was peripheral blood. Source of these receptors: a man in his 60s with acute or convalescent COVID-19. The CDR3 runs from the conserved cysteine through the conserved F or W. The order of the fields is V gene, clone size, J gene, D gene, CDR3 DNA, CDR3 protein. A D gene is named only where the DNA matches it firmly. Clone size is not always given. Where it is, it says once, few, many or a class for expanded clones.

>TRBV5-1|-|TRBJ2-3|TRBD1
TGCGCCAGCAGCTTGGCCCGTGACAGGGCGTCTGGTACGCAGTATTTT
CASSLARDRASGTQYF
>TRBV6-5|few|TRBJ2-5|-
TGTGCCAGCAGGGACAGACAAGAGACCCAGTACTTC
CASRDRQETQYF
>TRBV6-5|-|TRBJ2-2|-
TGTGCCAGCAGTTCACATGTCATCGGGGAGCTGTTTTTT
CASSSHVIGELFF
>TRBV11-3|-|TRBJ2-7|-
TGTGCCAGCAGCTTAAATACAGGCCCCATCTACGAGCAGTACTTC
CASSLNTGPIYEQYF
>TRBV7-2|-|TRBJ2-5|-
TGTGCCAGCAGCTTAAGGGGCGAGCCCTCAGGGACCCAGTACTTC
CASSLRGEPSGTQYF
>TRBV28|-|TRBJ1-1|TRBD1
TGTGCCAGCAGTCCAAGAACAGGGGGCTACACTGAAGCTTTCTTT
CASSPRTGGYTEAFF
>TRBV6-1|-|TRBJ1-2|TRBD1
TGTGCCAGCAGTGAATCGGACAGGGGGCGAGGCTACACCTTC
CASSESDRGRGYTF
>TRBV18|-|TRBJ2-2|-
TGTGCCAGCTCACCCCCGGGACAGAACACCGGGGAGCTGTTTTTT
CASSPPGQNTGELFF
>TRBV24-1|-|TRBJ2-3|TRBD2
TGTGCCACCAGTGATTCGGGACTAGCGGGCCTCACAGATACGCAGTATTTT
CATSDSGLAGLTDTQYF
>TRBV6-5|once|TRBJ1-4|-
TGTGCCAGCAGTTCGGGGGATCATGAAAAACTGTTTTTT
CASSSGDHEKLFF
>TRBV4-1|-|TRBJ1-1|-
TGCGCCAGCAGCCCCTCAGATACAGCTTTAAACACTGAAGCTTTCTTT
CASSPSDTALNTEAFF
>TRBV18|-|TRBJ2-7|-
TGTGCCAGCTCACCATCCAACGGGGGCTACGAGCAGTACTTC
CASSPSNGGYEQYF
>TRBV4-1|-|TRBJ1-1|-
TGCGCCAGCAGCCAGTATCAGGGCAGCACTGAAGCTTTCTTT
CASSQYQGSTEAFF
>TRBV7-6|-|TRBJ2-7|-
TGTGCCAGCAGCTTAGCAGCCACTTACTACGAGCAGTACTTC
CASSLAATYYEQYF
>TRBV2|-|TRBJ1-2|-
TGTGCCAGCAAAAGCGACAGCGACTATGGCTACACCTTC
CASKSDSDYGYTF
>TRBV27|-|TRBJ1-6|-
TGTGCCAGCAGTTCCCCGGGGAGTTATAATTCACCCCTCCACTTT
CASSSPGSYNSPLHF
>TRBV5-1|-|TRBJ2-7|-
TGCGCCAGCAGCTTGGTTGCTGGAGGCTACGAGCAGTACTTC
CASSLVAGGYEQYF
>TRBV5-4|-|TRBJ1-4|-
TGTGCCAGCAGCGGACAGTTGGATGAAAAACTGTTTTTT
CASSGQLDEKLFF
>TRBV10-3|-|TRBJ1-3|TRBD1
TGTGCCATCACCGAGGGGACAGGGGGTGGAAACACCATATATTTT
CAITEGTGGGNTIYF
>TRBV27|-|TRBJ2-1|TRBD2
TGTGCCAGCAGAGCGGGGCTCAGCTCCTACAATGAGCAGTTCTTC
CASRAGLSSYNEQFF
>TRBV7-8|-|TRBJ2-2|-
TGTGCCAGCAGCTTAGTCGGTGGGGACACCTACACCGGGGAGCTGTTTTTT
CASSLVGGDTYTGELFF
>TRBV29-1|-|TRBJ2-7|TRBD2
TGCAGCGTCGCCGGGACTAGCGGGAGGCCGGGCTACGAGCAGTACTTC
CSVAGTSGRPGYEQYF
>TRBV6-6|-|TRBJ1-1|-
TGTGCCACCCAGTTAGGGGACTACGGAGAAGCTTTCTTT
CATQLGDYGEAFF
>TRBV14|-|TRBJ2-3|-
TGTGCCAGCAGACCGTTCGGGACAGATACGCAGTATTTT
CASRPFGTDTQYF